Listed here are 2 T cell receptor beta chains from one sample, sequenced in a study of blood T cell repertoires in COVID-19. Sequenced by immunoSEQ multiplex PCR; TCRdb stores in-frame clones only, minus some. The sample includes about 300,000 clones, around 86% of them seen just once. Sequencing was carried out using peripheral blood. The receptor source for this set is a man between 65 and 80 years old with acute or convalescent COVID-19.

This clone occurred once. The chain carries TRBV3-1 (or the pseudogene TRBV3-2) and TRBJ1-1; TRBD1 is a possible D gene (6 bases). Trimming cost V 4 bases and J 7 bases, with 13 bases left between them. The CDR3 covers 13 residues. Germline-derived CDR1 and CDR2 are LGHDT and YNNKEL (reference sequence). The CDR3 DNA is TGTGCCAGCAGCCGCGGCGGGGGCAATGAAGCTTTCTTT. It encodes CASSRGGGNEAFF.

The V call is TRBV19, the J call TRBJ1-6; D is unresolved. Germline V CDR1 and CDR2: LNHDA, SQIVND (reference sequence). The CDR3 spans 16 residues. The V end was cut by 5 bases, the J end by 0 bases, with 11 bases between. The CDR3 spells CASSSDGSSYNSPLHF. In nucleotides, the CDR3 is TGTGCCAGTAGTTCCGACGGGAGCTCCTATAATTCACCCCTCCACTTT.